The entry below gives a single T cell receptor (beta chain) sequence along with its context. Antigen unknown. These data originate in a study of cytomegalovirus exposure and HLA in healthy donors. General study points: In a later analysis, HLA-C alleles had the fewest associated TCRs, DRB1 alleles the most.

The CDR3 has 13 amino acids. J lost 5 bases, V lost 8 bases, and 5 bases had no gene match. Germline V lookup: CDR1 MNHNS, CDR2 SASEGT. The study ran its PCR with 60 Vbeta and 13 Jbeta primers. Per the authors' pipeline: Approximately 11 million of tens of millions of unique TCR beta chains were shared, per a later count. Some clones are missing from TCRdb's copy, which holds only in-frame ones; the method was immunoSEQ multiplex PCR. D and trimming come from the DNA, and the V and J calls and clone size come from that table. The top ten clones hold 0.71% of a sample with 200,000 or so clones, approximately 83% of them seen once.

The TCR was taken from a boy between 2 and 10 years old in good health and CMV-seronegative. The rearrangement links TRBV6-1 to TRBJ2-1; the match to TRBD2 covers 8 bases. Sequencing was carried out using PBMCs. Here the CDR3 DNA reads TGTGCCAGCCGGACTAGCAGTAACAATGAGCAGTTCTTC. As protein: CASRTSSNNEQFF.